The present TCR beta chain was sequenced within a study of CD8 T cells in Susac syndrome. Whole-study context: Among the sequenced Susac syndrome patients, about six had active disease while eight were in remission.

Sequencing of TCR beta was carried out in blood CD8+ and CD4+ T cells. TEMRA cells were FACS-enriched, and CD8+ and CD4+ T cells were isolated negatively. RNA was extracted with the RNeasy kit, and a quantity of about 0.45 to 1 ug was reverse transcribed using random hexamers. TCRdb passed the immunoSEQ multiplex PCR reads through MiXCR, listing each CDR3 protein once. The sample has roughly 150,000 distinct CDR3 sequences, approximately 96% seen once. This CDR3 is built from 19 residues. The ends lost 5 bases at V and 0 bases at J; junction bases unmatched: 13. Germline V CDR1 and CDR2: SGHDN, FVKESK.

Sequences were obtained from CD4+ T cells from PBMCs. The V call is TRBV14, the J call TRBJ2-6; TRBD1 matches 7 bases. The TCR was taken from a human donor with Susac syndrome. The CDR3 sequence is CASSGRRDSPLSGANVLTF. The CDR3 DNA sequence: TGTGCCAGCAGCGGACGCCGGGACAGTCCTCTCTCTGGGGCCAACGTCCTGACTTTC.